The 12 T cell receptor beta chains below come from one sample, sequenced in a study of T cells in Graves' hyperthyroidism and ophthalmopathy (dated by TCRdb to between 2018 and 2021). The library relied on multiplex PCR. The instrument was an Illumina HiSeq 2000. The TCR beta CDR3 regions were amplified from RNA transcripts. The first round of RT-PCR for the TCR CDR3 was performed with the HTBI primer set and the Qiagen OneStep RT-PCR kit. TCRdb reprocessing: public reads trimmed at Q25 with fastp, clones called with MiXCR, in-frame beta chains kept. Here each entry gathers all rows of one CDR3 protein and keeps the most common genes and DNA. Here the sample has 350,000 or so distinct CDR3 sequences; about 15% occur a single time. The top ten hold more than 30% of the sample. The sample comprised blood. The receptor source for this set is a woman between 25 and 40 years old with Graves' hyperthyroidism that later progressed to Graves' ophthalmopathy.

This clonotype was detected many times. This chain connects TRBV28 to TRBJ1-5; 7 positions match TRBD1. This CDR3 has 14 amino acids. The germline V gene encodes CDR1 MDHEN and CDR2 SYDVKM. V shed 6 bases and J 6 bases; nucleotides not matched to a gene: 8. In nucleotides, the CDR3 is TGTGCCAGCAGAGAGAAGGGGGCCGGTCAGCCCCAGCATTTT. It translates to CASREKGAGQPQHF.

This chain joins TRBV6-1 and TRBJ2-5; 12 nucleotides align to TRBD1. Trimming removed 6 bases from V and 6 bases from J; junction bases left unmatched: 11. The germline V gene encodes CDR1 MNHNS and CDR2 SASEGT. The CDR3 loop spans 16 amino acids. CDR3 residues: CASRGAGQGAGKTQYF. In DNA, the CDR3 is TGTGCCAGCAGGGGCGCGGGACAGGGGGCTGGAAAGACCCAGTACTTC.

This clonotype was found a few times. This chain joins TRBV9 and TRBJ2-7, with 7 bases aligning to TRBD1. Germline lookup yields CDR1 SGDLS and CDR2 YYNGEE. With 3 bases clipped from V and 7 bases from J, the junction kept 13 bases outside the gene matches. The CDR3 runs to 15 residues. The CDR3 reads CASSAKTGFPGEQYF. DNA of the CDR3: TGTGCCAGCAGCGCAAAGACAGGGTTCCCTGGGGAGCAGTACTTC.

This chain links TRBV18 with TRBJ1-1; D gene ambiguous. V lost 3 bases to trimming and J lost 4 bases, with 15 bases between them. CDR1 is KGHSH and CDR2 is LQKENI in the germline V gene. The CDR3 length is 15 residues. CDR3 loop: CASSPRSGGLTEAFF. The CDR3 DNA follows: TGTGCCAGCTCACCCAGATCCGGAGGCCTCACTGAAGCTTTCTTT.

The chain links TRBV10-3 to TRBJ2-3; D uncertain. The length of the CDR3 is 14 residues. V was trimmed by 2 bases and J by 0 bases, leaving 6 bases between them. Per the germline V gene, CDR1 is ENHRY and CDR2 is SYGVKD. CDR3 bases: TGTGCCATCAGTGAGCAGCGAAGCACAGATACGCAGTATTTT. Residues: CAISEQRSTDTQYF.

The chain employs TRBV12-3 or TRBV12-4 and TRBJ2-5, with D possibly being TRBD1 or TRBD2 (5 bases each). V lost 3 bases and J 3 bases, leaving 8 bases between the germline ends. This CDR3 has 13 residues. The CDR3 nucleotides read TGTGCCAGCAGTTTTTGGGGGAAAGAGACCCAGTACTTC. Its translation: CASSFWGKETQYF.

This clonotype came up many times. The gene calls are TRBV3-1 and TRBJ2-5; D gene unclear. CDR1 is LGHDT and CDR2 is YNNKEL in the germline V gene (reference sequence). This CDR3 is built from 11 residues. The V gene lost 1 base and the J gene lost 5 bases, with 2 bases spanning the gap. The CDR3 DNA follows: TGTGCCAGCAGCCAAGGGGAGACCCAGTACTTC. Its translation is CASSQGETQYF.

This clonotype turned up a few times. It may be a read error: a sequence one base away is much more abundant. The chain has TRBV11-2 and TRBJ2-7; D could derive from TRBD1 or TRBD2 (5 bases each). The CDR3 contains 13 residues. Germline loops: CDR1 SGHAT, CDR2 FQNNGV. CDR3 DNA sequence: TGTGCCAGCAGCCGGGGCAATATCTACGGGCAGTACTTC. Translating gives CASSRGNIYGQYF. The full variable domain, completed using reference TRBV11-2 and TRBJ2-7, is EAGVAQSPRYKIIEKRQSVAFWCNPISGHATLYWYQQILGQGPKLLIQFQNNGVVDDSQLPKDRFSAERLKGVDSTLKIQPAKLEDSAVYLCASSRGNIYGQYFGPGTRLTVT.

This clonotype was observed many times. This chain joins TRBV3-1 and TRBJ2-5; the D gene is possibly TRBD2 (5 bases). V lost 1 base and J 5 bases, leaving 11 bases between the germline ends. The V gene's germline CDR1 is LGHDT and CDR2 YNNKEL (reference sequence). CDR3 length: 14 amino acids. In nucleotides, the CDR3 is TGTGCCAGCAGCCAAGGACGGTCGGGGGAGACCCAGTACTTC. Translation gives CASSQGRSGETQYF.

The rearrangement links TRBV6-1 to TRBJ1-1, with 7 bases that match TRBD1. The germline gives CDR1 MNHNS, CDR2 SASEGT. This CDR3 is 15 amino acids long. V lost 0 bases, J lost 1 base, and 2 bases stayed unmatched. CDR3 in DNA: TGTGCCAGCAGTGAAGCGGGACAGAAGAACACTGAAGCTTTCTTT. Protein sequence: CASSEAGQKNTEAFF.

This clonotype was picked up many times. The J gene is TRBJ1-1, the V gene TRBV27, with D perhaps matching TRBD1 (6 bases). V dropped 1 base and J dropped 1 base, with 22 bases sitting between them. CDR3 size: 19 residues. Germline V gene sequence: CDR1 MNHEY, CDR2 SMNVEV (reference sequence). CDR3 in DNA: TGTGCCAGCAGTTTATTCGGCGGGGGCTTCACTCAAGGGAACACTGAAGCTTTCTTT. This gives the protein CASSLFGGGFTQGNTEAFF.

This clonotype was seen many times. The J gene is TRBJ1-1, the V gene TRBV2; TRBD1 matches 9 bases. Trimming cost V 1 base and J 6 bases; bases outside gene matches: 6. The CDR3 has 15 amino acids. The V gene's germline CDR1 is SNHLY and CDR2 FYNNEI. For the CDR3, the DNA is TGTGCCAGCAGTGAAGAAGGACAGGGGAGGTCTGAAGCTTTCTTT. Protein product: CASSEEGQGRSEAFF.